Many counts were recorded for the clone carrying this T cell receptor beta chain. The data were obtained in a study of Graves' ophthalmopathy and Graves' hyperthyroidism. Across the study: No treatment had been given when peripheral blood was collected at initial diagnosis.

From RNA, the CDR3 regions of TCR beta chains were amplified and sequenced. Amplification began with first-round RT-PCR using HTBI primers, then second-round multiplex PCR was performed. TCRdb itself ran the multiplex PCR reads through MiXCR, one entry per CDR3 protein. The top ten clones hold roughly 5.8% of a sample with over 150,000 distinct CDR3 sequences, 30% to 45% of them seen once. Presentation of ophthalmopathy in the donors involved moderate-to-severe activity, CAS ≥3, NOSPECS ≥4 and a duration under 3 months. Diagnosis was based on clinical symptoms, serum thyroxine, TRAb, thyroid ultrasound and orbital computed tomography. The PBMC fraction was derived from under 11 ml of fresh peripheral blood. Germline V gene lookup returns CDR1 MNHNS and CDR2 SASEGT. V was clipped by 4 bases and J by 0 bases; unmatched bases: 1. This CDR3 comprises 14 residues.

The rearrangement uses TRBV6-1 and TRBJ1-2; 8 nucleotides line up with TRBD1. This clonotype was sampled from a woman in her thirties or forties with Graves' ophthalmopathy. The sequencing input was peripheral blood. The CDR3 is CASSAGQANYGYTF. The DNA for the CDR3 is TGTGCCAGCAGTGCGGGACAGGCTAACTATGGCTACACCTTC.